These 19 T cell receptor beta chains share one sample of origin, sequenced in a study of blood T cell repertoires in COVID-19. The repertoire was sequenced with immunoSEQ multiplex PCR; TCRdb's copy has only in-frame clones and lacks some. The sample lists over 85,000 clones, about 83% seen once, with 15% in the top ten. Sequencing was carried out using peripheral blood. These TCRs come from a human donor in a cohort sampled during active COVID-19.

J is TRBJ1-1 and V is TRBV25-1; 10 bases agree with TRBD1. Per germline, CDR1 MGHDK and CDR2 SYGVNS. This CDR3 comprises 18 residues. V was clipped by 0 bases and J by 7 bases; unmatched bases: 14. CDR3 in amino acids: CASSEYLAGTGVRGEAFF. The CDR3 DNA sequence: TGTGCCAGCAGTGAATATCTCGCCGGGACAGGGGTAAGGGGTGAAGCTTTCTTT.

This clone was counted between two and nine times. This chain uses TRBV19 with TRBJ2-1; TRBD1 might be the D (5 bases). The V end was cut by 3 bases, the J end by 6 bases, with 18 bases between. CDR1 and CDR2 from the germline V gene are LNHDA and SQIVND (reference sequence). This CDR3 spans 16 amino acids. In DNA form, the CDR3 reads TGTGCCAGTAGTATGGACCAGGGCGGTATTGTCAATGAGCAGTTCTTC. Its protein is CASSMDQGGIVNEQFF. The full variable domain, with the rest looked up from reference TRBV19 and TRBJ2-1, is DGGITQSPKYLFRKEGQNVTLSCEQNLNHDAMYWYRQDPGQGLRLIYYSQIVNDFQKGDIAEGYSVSREKKESFPLTVTSAQKNPTAFYLCASSMDQGGIVNEQFFGPGTRLTVL.

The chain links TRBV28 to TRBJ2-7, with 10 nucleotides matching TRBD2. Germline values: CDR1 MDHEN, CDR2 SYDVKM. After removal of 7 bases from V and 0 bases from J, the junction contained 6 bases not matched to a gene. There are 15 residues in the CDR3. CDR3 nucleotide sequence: TGTGCCAGCACCCTAGCGGGAGTACCCTCCTACGAGCAGTACTTC. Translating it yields CASTLAGVPSYEQYF.

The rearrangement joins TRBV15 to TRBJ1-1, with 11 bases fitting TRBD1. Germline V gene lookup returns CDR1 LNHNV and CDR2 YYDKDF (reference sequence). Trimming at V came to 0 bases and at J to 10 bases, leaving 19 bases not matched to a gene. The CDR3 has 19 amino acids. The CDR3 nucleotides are TGTGCCACCAGCAGAGATTTACCCCTGAGCTTGAGGGACAGGGGGAGAGCTTTCTTT. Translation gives CATSRDLPLSLRDRGRAFF.

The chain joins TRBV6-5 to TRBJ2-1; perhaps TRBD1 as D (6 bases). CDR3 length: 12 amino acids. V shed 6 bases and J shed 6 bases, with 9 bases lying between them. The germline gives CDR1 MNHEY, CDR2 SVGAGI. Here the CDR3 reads CASSRGLNEQFF. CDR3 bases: TGTGCCAGCAGCAGGGGTCTCAATGAGCAGTTCTTC.

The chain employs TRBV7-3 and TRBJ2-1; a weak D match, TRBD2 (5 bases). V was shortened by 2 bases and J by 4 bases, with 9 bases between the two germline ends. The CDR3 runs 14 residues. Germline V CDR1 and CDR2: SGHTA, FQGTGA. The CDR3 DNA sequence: TGTGCCAGCAGCTTAGGGCCGGGATACAATGAGCAGTTCTTC. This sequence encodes CASSLGPGYNEQFF.

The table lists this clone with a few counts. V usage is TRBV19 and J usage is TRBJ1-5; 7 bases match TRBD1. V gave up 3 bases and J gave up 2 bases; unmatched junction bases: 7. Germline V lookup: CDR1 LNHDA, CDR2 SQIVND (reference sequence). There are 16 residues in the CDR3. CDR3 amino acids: CASSITGERGNQPQHF. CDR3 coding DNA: TGTGCCAGTAGTATTACAGGGGAGAGGGGCAATCAGCCCCAGCATTTT.

CDR3 sequence reads: CASRLGWRASGEADTQYF. DNA of the CDR3: TGTGCCAGCAGATTAGGGTGGCGGGCGTCGGGGGAGGCAGATACGCAGTATTTT. V gene TRBV5-4 combines with J gene TRBJ2-3, with D perhaps matching TRBD2 (6 bases). The germline V and J ends were trimmed by 5 bases and 4 bases, with 26 bases remaining between them. The CDR3 has 18 residues. Germline assignment: CDR1 SGHNT and CDR2 YYREEE (reference sequence).

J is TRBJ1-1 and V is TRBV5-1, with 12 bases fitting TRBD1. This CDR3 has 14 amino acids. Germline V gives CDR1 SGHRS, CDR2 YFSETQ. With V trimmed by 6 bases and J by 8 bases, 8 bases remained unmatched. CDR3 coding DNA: TGCGCCAGCAACCCCGCTGGGACAGGGGGCGAAGCTTTCTTT. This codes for CASNPAGTGGEAFF.

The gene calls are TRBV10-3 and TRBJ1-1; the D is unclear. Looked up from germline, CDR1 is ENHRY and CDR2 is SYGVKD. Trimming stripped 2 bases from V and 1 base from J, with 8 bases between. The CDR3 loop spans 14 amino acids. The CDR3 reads CAISEPPGNTEAFF. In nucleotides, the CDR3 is TGTGCCATCAGTGAGCCCCCGGGGAACACTGAAGCTTTCTTT.

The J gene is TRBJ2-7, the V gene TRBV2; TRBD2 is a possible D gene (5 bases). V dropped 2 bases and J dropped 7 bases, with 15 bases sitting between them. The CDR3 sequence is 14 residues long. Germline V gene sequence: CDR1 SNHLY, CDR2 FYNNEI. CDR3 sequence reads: CASSEWSLGSEQYF. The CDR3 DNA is TGTGCCAGCAGTGAATGGTCCTTGGGGAGTGAGCAGTACTTC.

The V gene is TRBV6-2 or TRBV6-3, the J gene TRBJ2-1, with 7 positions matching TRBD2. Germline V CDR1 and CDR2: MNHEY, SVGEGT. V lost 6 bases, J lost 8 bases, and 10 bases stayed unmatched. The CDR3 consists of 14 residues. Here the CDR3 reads CASSKAGLGDEQFF. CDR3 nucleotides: TGTGCCAGCAGCAAAGCGGGGTTGGGGGATGAGCAGTTCTTC.

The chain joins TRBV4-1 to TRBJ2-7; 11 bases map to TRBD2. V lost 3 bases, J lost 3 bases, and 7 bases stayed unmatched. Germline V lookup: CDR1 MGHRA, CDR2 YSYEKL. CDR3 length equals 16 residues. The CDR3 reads CASSHVRTSGSYEQYF. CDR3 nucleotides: TGCGCCAGCAGCCATGTACGCACTAGCGGGAGCTACGAGCAGTACTTC.

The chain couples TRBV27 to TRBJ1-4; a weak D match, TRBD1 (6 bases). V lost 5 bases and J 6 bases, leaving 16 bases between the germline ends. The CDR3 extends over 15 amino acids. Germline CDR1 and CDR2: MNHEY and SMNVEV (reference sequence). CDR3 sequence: CASSPTGPGYEKLFF. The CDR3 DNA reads TGTGCCAGCAGTCCGACAGGCCCGGGTTATGAAAAACTGTTTTTT.

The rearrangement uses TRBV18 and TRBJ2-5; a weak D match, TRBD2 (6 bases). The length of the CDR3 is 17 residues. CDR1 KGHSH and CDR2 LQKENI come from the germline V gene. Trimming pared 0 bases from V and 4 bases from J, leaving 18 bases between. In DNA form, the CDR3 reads TGTGCCAGCTCACCACCAAAGGCGGGGAACGGATTAGAGACCCAGTACTTC. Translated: CASSPPKAGNGLETQYF.

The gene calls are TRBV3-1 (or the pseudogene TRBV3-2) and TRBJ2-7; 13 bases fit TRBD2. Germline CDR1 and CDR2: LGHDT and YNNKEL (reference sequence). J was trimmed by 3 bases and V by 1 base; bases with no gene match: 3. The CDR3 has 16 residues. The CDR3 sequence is CASSQGTSGGVYEQYF. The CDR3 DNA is TGTGCCAGCAGCCAAGGGACTAGCGGGGGCGTCTACGAGCAGTACTTC.

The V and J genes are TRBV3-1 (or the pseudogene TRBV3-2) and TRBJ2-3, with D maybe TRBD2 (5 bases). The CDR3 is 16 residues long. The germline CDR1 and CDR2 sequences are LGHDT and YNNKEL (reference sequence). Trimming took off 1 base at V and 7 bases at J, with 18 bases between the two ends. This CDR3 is CASSQGGRGDGYTQYF. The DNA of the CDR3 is TGTGCCAGCAGCCAAGGTGGTCGGGGAGATGGTTATACGCAGTATTTT.

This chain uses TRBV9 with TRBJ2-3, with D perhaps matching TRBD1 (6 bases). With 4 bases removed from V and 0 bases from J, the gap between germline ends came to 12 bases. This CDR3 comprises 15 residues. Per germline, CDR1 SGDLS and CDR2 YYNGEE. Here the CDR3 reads CASSRRQVSTDTQYF. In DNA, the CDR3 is TGTGCCAGCAGCCGAAGACAGGTCAGCACAGATACGCAGTATTTT.

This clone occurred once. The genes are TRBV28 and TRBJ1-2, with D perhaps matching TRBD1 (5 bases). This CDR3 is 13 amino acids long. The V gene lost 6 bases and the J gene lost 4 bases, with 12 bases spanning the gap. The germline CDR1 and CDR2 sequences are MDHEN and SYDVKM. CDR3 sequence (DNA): TGTGCCAGCAGCCATCAGGGAAGCTATGGCTACACCTTC. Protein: CASSHQGSYGYTF.